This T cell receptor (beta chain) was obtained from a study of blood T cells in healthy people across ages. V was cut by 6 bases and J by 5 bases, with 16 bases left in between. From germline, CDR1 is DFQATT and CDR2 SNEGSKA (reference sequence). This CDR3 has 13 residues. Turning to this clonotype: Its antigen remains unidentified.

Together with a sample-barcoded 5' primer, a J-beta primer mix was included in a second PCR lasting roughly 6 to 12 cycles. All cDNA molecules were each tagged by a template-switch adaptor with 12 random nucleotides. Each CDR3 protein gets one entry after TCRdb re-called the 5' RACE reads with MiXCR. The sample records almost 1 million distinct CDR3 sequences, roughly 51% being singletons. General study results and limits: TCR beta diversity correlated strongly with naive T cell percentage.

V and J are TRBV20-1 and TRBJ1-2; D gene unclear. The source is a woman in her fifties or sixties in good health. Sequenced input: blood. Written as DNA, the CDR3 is TGCAGTGCAATGACATCATCCCCATATGGCTACACCTTC. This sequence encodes CSAMTSSPYGYTF.